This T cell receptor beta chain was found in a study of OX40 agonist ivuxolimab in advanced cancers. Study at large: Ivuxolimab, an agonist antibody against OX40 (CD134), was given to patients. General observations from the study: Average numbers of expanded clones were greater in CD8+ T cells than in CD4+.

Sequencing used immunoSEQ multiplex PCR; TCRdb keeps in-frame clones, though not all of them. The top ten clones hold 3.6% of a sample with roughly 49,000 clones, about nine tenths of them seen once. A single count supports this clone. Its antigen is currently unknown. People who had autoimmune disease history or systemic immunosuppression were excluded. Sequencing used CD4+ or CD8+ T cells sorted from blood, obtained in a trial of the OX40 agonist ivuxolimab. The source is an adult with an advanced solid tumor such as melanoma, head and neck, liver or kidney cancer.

The CDR3 sequence is CASTISKNIQYF. For the CDR3, the DNA is TGTGCCAGCACCATTAGCAAAAACATTCAGTACTTC. V usage is TRBV7-9 and J usage is TRBJ2-4; D ambiguous. Germline loops: CDR1 SEHNR, CDR2 FQNEAQ (reference sequence). The CDR3 consists of 12 residues. V dropped 7 bases and J dropped 3 bases, with 7 bases sitting between them.